Shown below are 9 T cell receptor beta chains from a single sample sequenced in a study of regulatory T cells in long-lasting Graves disease. Time point defined: persistent/refractory GD, antithyroid drugs over 5 years with positive TRAb. With RNA extracted from PBMCs as input, the TCR library was made. Arm-PCR of CDR3 regions with iRepertoire HTBI primers generated TCR beta libraries. MiXCR, run by TCRdb on the multiplex PCR reads, gives a single entry per CDR3 protein. Of around 460,000 distinct CDR3 sequences listed, roughly 22% were seen once; the top ten hold around 14%. Material: peripheral blood mononuclear cells (PBMCs), obtained when the disease was refractory, from a patient treated with antithyroid drugs. The receptor source for this set is a female donor with Graves disease.

This clonotype was recorded at least ten times. V is TRBV7-2 and J is TRBJ2-7; TRBD2 matches at 11 bases. The V segment lost 7 bases and the J segment 4 bases; nucleotides outside the gene matches: 6. Germline V CDR1 and CDR2: SGHTA, FQGNSA. The CDR3 contains 14 residues. Here the CDR3 DNA reads TGTGCCAGCAATCTAGCGGGAGGATCTTACGAGCAGTACTTC. Translated, it gives CASNLAGGSYEQYF.

This clonotype showed up many times. The genes are TRBV28 and TRBJ2-7; 8 bases are shared with TRBD2. J was trimmed by 4 bases and V by 7 bases; bases with no gene match: 12. From germline, CDR1 is MDHEN and CDR2 SYDVKM. The CDR3 is 15 amino acids. Written as DNA, the CDR3 is TGTGCCAGCATCCCGGGGGGGGGACTAGAGTACGAGCAGTACTTC. Translation gives CASIPGGGLEYEQYF.

This clonotype was seen ten or more times. The genes are TRBV7-2 and TRBJ1-1, with a tentative D call TRBD1 (6 bases). This CDR3 has 13 residues. Germline V gene sequence: CDR1 SGHTA, CDR2 FQGNSA. Trimming left V 2 bases short and J 5 bases short, with 9 bases between. The CDR3, as DNA: TGTGCCAGCAGCTTACAGACAGGAACTGAAGCTTTCTTT. Translated: CASSLQTGTEAFF.

Only a few counts were recorded for this clonotype. The rearrangement links TRBV7-9 to TRBJ1-2; D is undetermined. Between the trimmed V and J ends, which lost 1 base and 8 bases, there was a span of 11 bases. The CDR3 consists of 13 residues. Germline V gene lookup returns CDR1 SEHNR and CDR2 FQNEAQ (reference sequence). In nucleotides, the CDR3 is TGTGCCAGCAGCTTAGATGGAGGGCTGGGCTACACCTTC. Its protein is CASSLDGGLGYTF.

The CDR3 loop reads CSAFGLAQYF. In DNA, the CDR3 is TGCAGTGCTTTCGGACTGGCGCAGTATTTT. This chain links TRBV20-1 with TRBJ2-3, with D perhaps matching TRBD2 (5 bases). The CDR3 has 10 residues. V was trimmed by 5 bases and J by 10 bases, leaving 10 bases between them. Germline lookup yields CDR1 DFQATT and CDR2 SNEGSKA (reference sequence).

The CDR3 region has the DNA TGTGCCAGCAGCTTATGGGGACAGCACCAAGAGACCCAGTACTTC. It encodes CASSLWGQHQETQYF. The chain carries TRBV7-3 and TRBJ2-5; 7 bases are a match to TRBD1. This CDR3 spans 15 amino acids. In germline, CDR1 is SGHTA, CDR2 FQGTGA. With 2 bases clipped from V and 0 bases from J, the junction kept 3 bases outside the gene matches. The variable domain in full, completed from reference TRBV7-3 and TRBJ2-5, reads GAGVSQTPSNKVTEKGKYVELRCDPISGHTALYWYRQSLGQGPEFLIYFQGTGAADDSGLPNDRFFAVRPEGSVSTLKIQRTERGDSAVYLCASSLWGQHQETQYFGPGTRLLVL.

This clonotype appeared many times. The chain carries TRBV10-3 and TRBJ1-1; D is perhaps TRBD1 (5 bases). The CDR3 extends over 15 amino acids. Germline V CDR1 and CDR2: ENHRY, SYGVKD. V gave up 4 bases and J gave up 3 bases, with 15 bases separating them. The CDR3 DNA sequence: TGTGCCATCAGTGCTACCTCAGGGCTATACACTGAAGCTTTCTTT. Translation gives CAISATSGLYTEAFF.

Written as DNA, the CDR3 is TGTGCCAGCAGCTTACCCGAGGATGAAAAACTGTTTTTT. It codes for CASSLPEDEKLFF. The J gene is TRBJ1-4, the V gene TRBV7-2; D is uncertain. CDR3 length: 13 amino acids. Germline lookup yields CDR1 SGHTA and CDR2 FQGNSA. V dropped 2 bases and J dropped 6 bases, with 7 bases sitting between them.

This clonotype was counted ten times or more. The genes are TRBV27 and TRBJ1-2; D is uncertain. Trimming shortened V by 6 bases and J by 7 bases, and 15 bases separated the two germline ends. This CDR3 is built from 13 residues. Germline V lookup: CDR1 MNHEY, CDR2 SMNVEV (reference sequence). The CDR3: CASSLGQSGGYTF. The CDR3 nucleotides read TGTGCCAGCAGCCTGGGTCAAAGCGGTGGCTACACCTTC.